This is a list of T cell receptor beta chains from one sample in a study of Ad26.COV2.S vaccination and SARS-CoV-2 variants. The table came from immunoSEQ multiplex PCR; TCRdb's copy has only in-frame clones and leaves some out. The sample has around 400,000 clones, approximately 92% seen once. The material was peripheral blood, obtained in a trial of Ad26.COV2.S vaccine versus placebo. The source is a person aged 18-60 years who received the Ad26.COV2.S COVID-19 vaccine or a placebo. Each CDR3 is given with its conserved first and last residue. Fields, in order: clone size, J gene, D gene, V gene, CDR3 DNA, CDR3 protein. The D gene is left open where the match is weak. Some rows have no size entry. The others give once, few or many, or a class for an expanded clone.

size: -
J: TRBJ1-2
D: -
V: TRBV7-2
DNA: TGTGCCAGCAGCTTAGCTAACCCCCCACAGGGAGGCTACACCTTC
CDR3: CASSLANPPQGGYTF

size: -
J: TRBJ2-1
D: -
V: TRBV29-1
DNA: TGCAGCGTTGTACCCAAGCGCAATGAGCAGTTCTTC
CDR3: CSVVPKRNEQFF

size: -
J: TRBJ1-2
D: TRBD1
V: TRBV4-3
DNA: TGCGCCAGCAGCCAAGTATTGCAGGGGGATGGCTACACCTTC
CDR3: CASSQVLQGDGYTF

size: once
J: TRBJ1-4
D: -
V: TRBV9
DNA: TGTGCCAGCAGCGTAACACCTGTTAATGAAAAACTGTTTTTT
CDR3: CASSVTPVNEKLFF

size: -
J: TRBJ2-4
D: -
V: TRBV18
DNA: TGTGCCAGCTCAACGGGGGACGCCAAAAACATTCAGTACTTC
CDR3: CASSTGDAKNIQYF

size: -
J: TRBJ1-5
D: TRBD1
V: TRBV19
DNA: TGTGCCAGTAGTATATCTGGGACAGGGGGTCAGCCCCAGCATTTT
CDR3: CASSISGTGGQPQHF

size: -
J: TRBJ2-1
D: TRBD2
V: TRBV19
DNA: TGTGCCAGTCACCCCATAGCGGGAGGAGGCGATGAGCAGTTCTTC
CDR3: CASHPIAGGGDEQFF

size: -
J: TRBJ1-4
D: TRBD1
V: TRBV10-3
DNA: TGTGCCATCAGGGGGACAGGGAGTAACGAAAAACTGTTTTTT
CDR3: CAIRGTGSNEKLFF

size: -
J: TRBJ2-5
D: TRBD1
V: TRBV5-6
DNA: TGTGCCAGCCACTCGCTGGGACAGGGGAAAGAGACCCAGTACTTC
CDR3: CASHSLGQGKETQYF

size: -
J: TRBJ2-3
D: TRBD2
V: TRBV9
DNA: TGTGCCAGCAGCGTAGGAGGGACTAGCGGCTCTAGCACAGATACGCAGTATTTT
CDR3: CASSVGGTSGSSTDTQYF

size: -
J: TRBJ2-2
D: TRBD2
V: TRBV28
DNA: TGTGCCAGCAGTTTTAGCGGGGGAGAAACGAACACCGGGGAGCTGTTTTTT
CDR3: CASSFSGGETNTGELFF

size: -
J: TRBJ1-1
D: TRBD1
V: TRBV20-1
DNA: TGCAGTGCTTATGGACAGGGGGCTTTCTTT
CDR3: CSAYGQGAFF

size: -
J: TRBJ2-4
D: TRBD2
V: TRBV5-1
DNA: TGCGCCAGCAGCCGTGGGACTAGCGATCATAACATTCAGTACTTC
CDR3: CASSRGTSDHNIQYF

size: -
J: TRBJ1-4
D: -
V: TRBV2
DNA: TGTGCCAGCTCCTACGGGGCGGGAGGTGAAAAACTGTTTTTT
CDR3: CASSYGAGGEKLFF

size: once
J: TRBJ2-7
D: -
V: TRBV28
DNA: TGTGCCAGCAGTTTAAATACGGTACCCACCTACGAGCAGTACTTC
CDR3: CASSLNTVPTYEQYF

size: -
J: TRBJ2-7
D: -
V: TRBV27
DNA: TGTGCCAGCAGCTCTAAACAGGGCCACGAGCAGTACTTC
CDR3: CASSSKQGHEQYF

size: -
J: TRBJ1-4
D: -
V: TRBV7-6
DNA: TGTGCCAGCAGCTTAGGCGGGCCTGAAAAACTGTTTTTT
CDR3: CASSLGGPEKLFF

size: -
J: TRBJ2-7
D: TRBD1
V: TRBV3-1/TRBV3-2
DNA: TGTGCCAGCAGCCAAGATAGGGGGCAGTACGAGCAGTACTTC
CDR3: CASSQDRGQYEQYF

size: -
J: TRBJ2-5
D: -
V: TRBV6-6
DNA: TGTGCCAGCAGTTCCTGGGACACCCAAGAGACCCAGTACTTC
CDR3: CASSSWDTQETQYF

size: -
J: TRBJ2-3
D: -
V: TRBV5-1
DNA: TGCGCCAGCACCCTGTGGGGGGGACAGAGCACAGATACGCAGTATTTT
CDR3: CASTLWGGQSTDTQYF

size: -
J: TRBJ1-3
D: -
V: TRBV6-5
DNA: TGTGCCAGCAGTCCCCGTTCAACCGGAAACACCATATATTTT
CDR3: CASSPRSTGNTIYF

size: -
J: TRBJ2-5
D: -
V: TRBV15
DNA: TGTGCCACCTCCGCGCACCAAGAGACCCAGTACTTC
CDR3: CATSAHQETQYF

size: -
J: TRBJ2-1
D: TRBD2
V: TRBV4-2
DNA: TGTGCCAGCAGCCAATGGCGGGAGACTCGAAATGAGCAGTTCTTC
CDR3: CASSQWRETRNEQFF

size: -
J: TRBJ2-7
D: -
V: TRBV11-3
DNA: TGTGCCAGCAGCTTAGATGGGAACGAGCAGTACTTC
CDR3: CASSLDGNEQYF

size: -
J: TRBJ2-7
D: -
V: TRBV6-5
DNA: TGTGCCAGCAGTAGAGGGGGCGAGCAGTACTTC
CDR3: CASSRGGEQYF

size: -
J: TRBJ1-1
D: -
V: TRBV4-3
DNA: TGCGCCAGCAGCCAAGATAAAGGCCGATACACTGAAGCTTTCTTT
CDR3: CASSQDKGRYTEAFF

size: -
J: TRBJ2-1
D: -
V: TRBV7-8
DNA: TGTGCCAGCAGCCCCGAGAGTAGCTCGGACGAGCAGTTCTTC
CDR3: CASSPESSSDEQFF

size: once
J: TRBJ2-1
D: TRBD2
V: TRBV7-8
DNA: TGTGCCAGCAGCCGAGAGCGGGAGGTGTCCTACAATGAGCAGTTCTTC
CDR3: CASSREREVSYNEQFF

size: -
J: TRBJ1-1
D: TRBD1
V: TRBV12-3/TRBV12-4
DNA: TGTGCCAGCAGTTCTCTAACACAGGGGGTCGCTTTCTTT
CDR3: CASSSLTQGVAFF